Shown below are 8 T cell receptor beta chains from a single sample sequenced in a study of shared clonotypes between healthy human individuals. The repertoire was sequenced with immunoSEQ multiplex PCR; TCRdb's copy has only in-frame clones and lacks some. The table includes 100,000 or so clones, roughly 70% detected once. Sequenced input: memory CD8+ T cells sorted from blood. Noted subset: CD45RO+ cells pooled with CCR7-negative TemRA cells. The receptors were sampled from a woman aged 25-40 years in good health.

The CDR3 region is CASSFRTYNYGYTF. CDR3 in DNA: TGTGCCAGCAGCTTCCGGACGTACAACTATGGCTACACCTTC. V gene TRBV5-6 combines with J gene TRBJ1-2, with D uncertain. The CDR3 has 14 residues. Germline V CDR1 and CDR2: SGHDT, YYEEEE. V was pared by 2 bases and J by 2 bases, with 10 bases between.

The chain uses TRBV30 and TRBJ2-5; TRBD1 is a possible D gene (6 bases). The better agreement between TRBJ2-7 and the DNA end casts doubt on the J call. The CDR3 consists of 12 residues. CDR1 and CDR2 from the germline V gene are GTSNPN and SVGIG (reference sequence). CDR3 in amino acids: CAGWDMSYEQYF. DNA of the CDR3: TGTGCCGGGTGGGACATGTCCTACGAGCAGTACTTC.

V is TRBV5-4 and J is TRBJ2-1, with TRBD2 matching 14 bases. V lost 4 bases, J lost 0 bases, and 3 bases stayed unmatched. The germline CDR1 and CDR2 sequences are SGHNT and YYREEE (reference sequence). This CDR3 has 17 amino acids. This CDR3 reads CASSTGLAGGSYNEQFF. DNA of the CDR3: TGTGCCAGCAGCACTGGACTAGCGGGAGGCTCCTACAATGAGCAGTTCTTC.

J is TRBJ1-5 and V is TRBV2, with D possibly being TRBD1 (5 bases). CDR1 and CDR2 (germline): SNHLY, FYNNEI. The CDR3 length is 14 residues. V was pared by 3 bases and J by 5 bases, with 11 bases between. CDR3 DNA: TGTGCCAGCAGTGATGCGGGGGTCTATCAGCCCCAGCATTTT. Residues: CASSDAGVYQPQHF.

The rearrangement joins TRBV6-1 to TRBJ2-7, with D possibly being TRBD2 (5 bases). The CDR3 extends over 14 amino acids. CDR1 MNHNS and CDR2 SASEGT come from the germline V gene. Trimming removed 8 bases at V and 0 bases at J, with 14 bases between. CDR3 protein: CASCVERSSYEQYF. The CDR3 coding sequence is TGTGCCAGCTGTGTCGAGCGGAGCTCCTACGAGCAGTACTTC.

This clone appeared many times. The V gene is TRBV2, the J gene TRBJ1-3; D gene ambiguous. V lost 6 bases to trimming and J lost 4 bases, with 13 bases between them. The CDR3 is made up of 14 amino acids. In germline, CDR1 is SNHLY, CDR2 FYNNEI. CDR3 nucleotides: TGTGCCAGCAGGGAGACATGGATGGGAAACACCATATATTTT. Its translation is CASRETWMGNTIYF. Full variable domain (missing parts from reference TRBV2 and TRBJ1-3): EPEVTQTPSHQVTQMGQEVILRCVPISNHLYFYWYRQILGQKVEFLVSFYNNEISEKSEIFDDQFSVERPDGSNFTLKIRSTKLEDSAMYFCASRETWMGNTIYFGEGSWLTVV.

In the case of this clone: Other DNA variants within this sample encode the same CDR3. This chain connects TRBV2 to TRBJ1-5; no clear D gene. The germline V and J ends were trimmed by 1 base and 1 base, with 8 bases remaining between them. The CDR3 loop spans 15 amino acids. Germline V gene lookup returns CDR1 SNHLY and CDR2 FYNNEI. The CDR3, as DNA: TGTGCCAGCAGTGAAGGGACGGCCAGCAATCAGCCCCAGCATTTT. Its protein is CASSEGTASNQPQHF. The whole variable domain, filled in from reference TRBV2 and TRBJ1-5, reads EPEVTQTPSHQVTQMGQEVILRCVPISNHLYFYWYRQILGQKVEFLVSFYNNEISEKSEIFDDQFSVERPDGSNFTLKIRSTKLEDSAMYFCASSEGTASNQPQHFGDGTRLSIL.

In this sample, this clone turned up a few times. The DNA of the CDR3 is TGTGCCAGCAGTCCCAGTCAGGGGGTTGGCTACACCTTC. Translated, it gives CASSPSQGVGYTF. This chain connects TRBV6-5 to TRBJ1-2; 7 positions agree with TRBD1. Germline lookup yields CDR1 MNHEY and CDR2 SVGAGI. J was trimmed by 7 bases and V by 5 bases; bases with no gene match: 7. CDR3 length equals 13 residues.